This T cell receptor (beta chain) was obtained from a study of early T cells in non-severe SARS-CoV-2 infection. At the level of the study: Chains from this unsorted whole-blood bulk RNA could not be paired. Study-level findings and limits: Anti-spike CD8 responses were favored by VDJdb matching, which missed private and CD4 specificities.

This clonotype was detected many times. No antigen is known for it. CDR1 and CDR2 from the germline V gene are SEHNR and FQNEAQ (reference sequence). V trimming: 3 bases; J trimming: 3 bases; junction bases outside the gene matches: 7. The CDR3 has 16 residues. Individual cDNA molecules received unique molecular identifiers. TCRdb reanalysed the 5' RACE reads using MiXCR and keeps one entry per CDR3 protein. The sample lists about 50,000 distinct CDR3 sequences, about 9.3% seen once, with 14% to 15% in the top ten. This chain joins TRBV7-9 and TRBJ2-3; TRBD2 agrees at 9 bases. This receptor was obtained from an adult who was a healthcare worker with PCR-confirmed SARS-CoV-2 infection or an uninfected control (not recorded which). The sequenced material came from whole blood. The CDR3 spells CASSFLSGSGTDTQYF. As DNA, the CDR3 is TGTGCCAGCAGCTTCCTTAGCGGGAGCGGGACAGATACGCAGTATTTT.